These T cell receptor beta chains were read from a single sample in a study of shared clonotypes between healthy human individuals. TCRdb's copy holds only in-frame clones and misses some; the assay was immunoSEQ multiplex PCR. The sample holds about 1.9 million clones; 93% are singletons and the top ten take 1.5% to 2%. Sequencing was done on a sample of naive CD8+ T cells from PBMCs. The receptors stem from a man aged 18 to 30 in good health. Some clones in this sample may be carry-over from other donors' samples. Both conserved end residues are part of each CDR3. A D gene is named only where the DNA matches it firmly. A row's size may be missing; if present it is once, few, many or a size class.

V gene	J gene	D gene	clone size	CDR3 protein	CDR3 DNA
TRBV7-9	TRBJ2-7	TRBD1	once	CASSSGQGAGEQYF	TGTGCCAGCAGCTCGGGACAGGGGGCTGGCGAGCAGTACTTC
TRBV28	TRBJ1-1	NA	NA	CASSLSGSRTEAFF	TGTGCCAGCAGTTTATCGGGTAGCAGGACTGAAGCTTTCTTT
TRBV11-2	TRBJ2-2	NA	once	CASSPRGGPDTGELFF	TGTGCCAGCAGCCCTAGAGGAGGCCCCGACACCGGGGAGCTGTTTTTT
TRBV7-2	TRBJ2-7	NA	NA	CASSLSGQGRNEQYF	TGTGCCAGCAGCTTATCCGGCCAGGGTAGGAACGAGCAGTACTTC
TRBV7-9	TRBJ1-5	NA	NA	CASGEPQHF	TGTGCCAGCGGAGAGCCCCAGCATTTT
TRBV2	TRBJ2-1	NA	once	CASSSRGGVVYNEQFF	TGTGCCAGCAGCTCAAGGGGGGGAGTGGTCTACAATGAGCAGTTCTTC
TRBV18	TRBJ1-1	TRBD1	once	CASSPSSTGQGRKTEAFF	TGTGCCAGCTCACCTAGTTCCACGGGACAGGGGAGGAAAACTGAAGCTTTCTTT
TRBV4-1	TRBJ1-3	NA	NA	CASSQVGGPGNTIYF	TGCGCCAGCAGCCAAGTAGGGGGGCCTGGAAACACCATATATTTT
TRBV29-1	TRBJ2-7	NA	NA	CSVEEGFHEQYF	TGCAGCGTTGAAGAGGGGTTCCACGAGCAGTACTTC
TRBV4-3	TRBJ1-2	NA	once	CASSQDPQARYGYTF	TGCGCCAGCAGCCAAGACCCCCAGGCGCGCTATGGCTACACCTTC
TRBV6-5	TRBJ1-1	TRBD1	NA	CASSWDREANTEAFF	TGTGCCAGCAGTTGGGACAGGGAGGCGAACACTGAAGCTTTCTTT
TRBV19	TRBJ1-1	NA	NA	CASRLGGNTEAFF	TGTGCCAGTAGGCTAGGGGGGAACACTGAAGCTTTCTTT
TRBV27	TRBJ2-7	NA	NA	CASSFGAFYEQYF	TGTGCCAGCAGTTTCGGCGCTTTCTACGAGCAGTACTTC
TRBV4-2	TRBJ1-1	TRBD1	NA	CASSQPGQGARGTEAFF	TGTGCCAGCAGCCAACCCGGACAGGGGGCTAGAGGAACTGAAGCTTTCTTT
TRBV5-6	TRBJ2-3	NA	NA	CASSLVGITDTQYF	TGTGCCAGCAGCTTGGTAGGGATCACAGATACGCAGTATTTT
TRBV9	TRBJ2-3	NA	NA	CASSVGGSTDTQYF	TGTGCCAGCAGCGTCGGGGGTAGCACAGATACGCAGTATTTT
TRBV9	TRBJ2-1	NA	NA	CASSDEGLGEQFF	TGTGCCAGCAGCGATGAGGGTTTGGGTGAGCAGTTCTTC
TRBV5-1	TRBJ2-2	TRBD2	NA	CASSPRLAGGPVGTGELFF	TGCGCCAGCAGCCCCCGACTAGCGGGAGGGCCTGTGGGCACCGGGGAGCTGTTTTTT
TRBV28	TRBJ1-1	NA	few	CVASWRTNTEAFF	TGTGTGGCCTCGTGGAGGACGAACACTGAAGCTTTCTTT
TRBV4-1	TRBJ2-7	NA	NA	CASSQDGAGSSYEQYF	TGCGCCAGCAGCCAAGATGGGGCGGGGTCCTCCTACGAGCAGTACTTC
TRBV4-2	TRBJ2-5	TRBD1	NA	CASTLRGQGQETQYF	TGTGCCAGCACCCTCCGGGGACAGGGGCAAGAGACCCAGTACTTC
TRBV7-2	TRBJ2-1	NA	NA	CASSLEVGHNEQFF	TGTGCCAGCAGCTTAGAGGTGGGGCACAATGAGCAGTTCTTC
TRBV6-5	TRBJ2-6	NA	NA	CASSLARSGANVLTF	TGTGCCAGCAGCCTGGCCCGCTCTGGGGCCAACGTCCTGACTTTC
TRBV7-2	TRBJ2-7	TRBD1	NA	CASSYRDSHEQYF	TGTGCCAGCAGTTACCGGGACAGCCACGAGCAGTACTTC
TRBV28	TRBJ2-5	NA	NA	CASSLFGGVIPIQETQYF	TGTGCCAGCAGTTTATTCGGGGGTGTCATACCAATCCAAGAGACCCAGTACTTC
TRBV19	TRBJ1-1	NA	NA	CASSISRGGTEAFF	TGTGCCAGTAGTATATCCCGGGGGGGCACTGAAGCTTTCTTT
TRBV6-5	TRBJ2-7	TRBD1	once	CASSYRTGGPEQYF	TGTGCCAGCAGTTACCGGACAGGGGGCCCCGAGCAGTACTTC
TRBV7-9	TRBJ2-7	TRBD1	NA	CASSFTTGSHEQYF	TGTGCCAGCAGCTTTACGACAGGGTCCCACGAGCAGTACTTC
TRBV27	TRBJ2-2	TRBD2	NA	CASSLPGLAGVGSAGELFF	TGTGCCAGCAGTTTGCCGGGACTAGCGGGAGTGGGTAGCGCCGGGGAGCTGTTTTTT
TRBV13	TRBJ1-1	NA	NA	CASSYNLGTTEAFF	TGTGCCAGCAGCTACAACCTGGGGACCACTGAAGCTTTCTTT
TRBV11-2	TRBJ1-1	NA	NA	CASSLPRGTEAFF	TGTGCCAGCAGCTTACCTAGGGGTACTGAAGCTTTCTTT
TRBV27	TRBJ2-1	TRBD2	NA	CASSLSRLAGRSSYNEQFF	TGTGCCAGCAGTTTATCGAGACTAGCGGGGAGGAGCTCCTACAATGAGCAGTTCTTC
TRBV7-9	TRBJ2-5	NA	NA	CASSPQRDQETQYF	TGTGCCAGCAGCCCCCAACGAGACCAAGAGACCCAGTACTTC
TRBV19	TRBJ2-1	TRBD2	NA	CASSTRTSGRRNEQFF	TGTGCCAGTAGTACCCGGACTAGCGGGAGAAGGAATGAGCAGTTCTTC
TRBV7-9	TRBJ2-5	NA	NA	CASSPVGHSVVSETQYF	TGTGCCAGCAGTCCGGTGGGTCACAGCGTCGTTAGTGAGACCCAGTACTTC
TRBV6-5	TRBJ2-1	NA	NA	CASSPRRGNEQFF	TGTGCCAGCAGTCCACGTCGAGGGAATGAGCAGTTCTTC
TRBV27	TRBJ2-7	NA	NA	CASSFGQSYEQYF	TGTGCCAGCAGTTTCGGACAAAGCTACGAGCAGTACTTC
TRBV7-9	TRBJ2-5	NA	NA	CASSLFRETQYF	TGTGCCAGCAGCCTCTTTCGGGAGACCCAGTACTTC
TRBV7-9	TRBJ1-1	NA	few	CASSPQIRAEAFF	TGTGCCAGCAGCCCCCAGATTAGGGCAGAAGCTTTCTTT
TRBV19	TRBJ2-1	NA	NA	CASSIVPGRNEQFF	TGTGCCAGTAGTATAGTCCCCGGCAGGAATGAGCAGTTCTTC
TRBV19	TRBJ1-5	NA	NA	CASSFGLSNQPQHF	TGTGCCAGTAGCTTCGGTCTCAGCAATCAGCCCCAGCATTTT